Described below is a single T cell receptor (beta chain) sequence and its context. This entry comes from a study of blood T cells in healthy people across ages. Across the study: Template switching picked up about one barcoded beta molecule for each two T cells.

A second PCR, run for roughly 7 to 12 cycles, used a sample-barcoded 5' primer plus a J-beta primer mix. TCRdb itself ran the 5' RACE reads through MiXCR, one entry per CDR3 protein. The repertoire includes about 670,000 distinct CDR3 sequences, roughly two fifths of them detected once, and 25% to 30% sits in the top ten. This CDR3 contains 16 residues. V lost 7 bases, J lost 0 bases, and 13 bases lay in between. Germline loops: CDR1 MNHEY, CDR2 SMNVEV (reference sequence). This receptor was obtained from a man older than 75 in good health. This chain links TRBV27 with TRBJ2-6, with D unclear. Sequences were obtained from blood. CDR3 loop: CASKIGRISGANVLTF. The CDR3 DNA reads as TGTGCCAGCAAGATCGGACGGATCTCTGGGGCCAACGTCCTGACTTTC.